The T cell receptor (beta chain) under discussion was sequenced for a study of blood T cell repertoires in COVID-19. About the research overall: Donors in the United States, Italy and Spain gave samples during acute or convalescent COVID-19. PBMCs, B-cell-depleted T cells, or T cells were the source of the cDNA or gDNA that made up the material.

The CDR3 sequence is 13 residues long. CDR1 and CDR2 (germline): SGHTA, FQGNSA. The J segment lost 4 bases and the V segment lost 5 bases, leaving 2 bases of the junction unmatched. Original processing methods: Cell counts per sample came from amplifying reference gene primers. The table came from immunoSEQ multiplex PCR; TCRdb's copy has only in-frame clones and leaves some out. V and J calls and clone size are copied from that table; D and trimming were computed from the DNA. The sample gives 140,000 to 150,000 clones, approximately 86% of which show up once; approximately 2.7% is in the top ten. This sequence originates from a woman aged 35 to 49 with active or convalescent COVID-19. The specimen sequenced was peripheral blood. This chain uses TRBV7-2 with TRBJ2-7, with 10 bases matching TRBD2. Here the CDR3 DNA reads TGTGCCAGCAGCAGCGGGAGGGGGTACGAGCAGTACTTC. This encodes CASSSGRGYEQYF.